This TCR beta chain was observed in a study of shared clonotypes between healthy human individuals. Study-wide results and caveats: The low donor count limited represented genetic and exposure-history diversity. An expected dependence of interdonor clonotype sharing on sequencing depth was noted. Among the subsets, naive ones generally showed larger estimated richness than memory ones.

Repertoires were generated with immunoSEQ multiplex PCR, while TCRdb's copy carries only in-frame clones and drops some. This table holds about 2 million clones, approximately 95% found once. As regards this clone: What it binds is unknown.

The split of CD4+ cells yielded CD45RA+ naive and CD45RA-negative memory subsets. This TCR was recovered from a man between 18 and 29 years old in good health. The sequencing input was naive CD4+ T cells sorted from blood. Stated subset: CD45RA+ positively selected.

The CDR3 bases are TGTGCCAGCAGTTTAGAGGGGGGCCCCCCTTATAATTCACCCCTCCACTTT. Encoded protein: CASSLEGGPPYNSPLHF. The J gene is TRBJ1-6, the V gene TRBV27; perhaps TRBD1 as D (6 bases). Trimming left V 2 bases short and J 4 bases short, with 15 bases between. The CDR3 extends over 17 amino acids. Germline-derived CDR1 and CDR2 are MNHEY and SMNVEV (reference sequence).